What follows are 32 T cell receptor beta chains derived from one specimen sequenced in a study of liver allograft versus peripheral blood T cells. Overall study context: Recipients' peripheral blood supplied the T cell receptor repertoires against which those in transplanted livers were compared.

One entry per CDR3 protein results from TCRdb running MiXCR on the reads. This sample has approximately 2,300 distinct CDR3 sequences, with roughly 15% found just once. These receptors all stem from a human patient who had a liver transplant. Part of the T cells may come from the graft donor.

This clonotype qualifies as medium-sized. The rearrangement joins TRBV15 to TRBJ1-1; D gene unclear. V lost 0 bases to trimming and J lost 7 bases, with 9 bases between them. Germline V gives CDR1 LNHNV, CDR2 YYDKDF (reference sequence). This CDR3 spans 13 amino acids. CDR3 loop: CATSRDMEGEAFF. In DNA, the CDR3 is TGTGCCACCAGCAGAGATATGGAGGGTGAAGCTTTCTTT.

This clonotype is categorized as large. V is TRBV19 and J is TRBJ1-2; 10 bases match TRBD1. Germline CDR1 reads LNHDA; CDR2 reads SQIVND (reference sequence). Trimming removed 6 bases from V and 8 bases from J; junction bases left unmatched: 12. The CDR3 contains 15 residues. This chain's CDR3 is CASSQEATGGRGYTF. For the CDR3, the DNA is TGTGCCAGTAGCCAAGAAGCGACAGGGGGCCGGGGCTACACCTTC.

V gene TRBV11-2 combines with J gene TRBJ2-7, with 7 bases that match TRBD1. Germline V gene lookup returns CDR1 SGHAT and CDR2 FQNNGV. This CDR3 has 15 amino acids. V shed 3 bases and J 3 bases; nucleotides not matched to a gene: 8. In DNA, the CDR3 is TGTGCCAGCAGCTTTCCGGGACAGATCCTCTACGAGCAGTACTTC. Protein product: CASSFPGQILYEQYF.

By sample share, this clonotype is medium-sized. The V and J genes are TRBV5-6 and TRBJ1-5; D is unclear. From germline, CDR1 is SGHDT and CDR2 YYEEEE. The CDR3 contains 13 residues. V shed 2 bases and J shed 6 bases, with 9 bases lying between them. Here the CDR3 DNA reads TGTGCCAGCAGCTTTTTTCTGGGTCAGCCCCAGCATTTT. This translates into CASSFFLGQPQHF.

This clonotype is classed as medium-sized. The chain has TRBV6-2 or TRBV6-3 and TRBJ1-5; perhaps TRBD1 as D (6 bases). The germline V and J ends were trimmed by 5 bases and 1 base, with 12 bases remaining between them. This CDR3 is built from 15 residues. Germline V gives CDR1 MNHEY, CDR2 SVGEGT. The CDR3 DNA reads as TGTGCCAGCAGTAACCAGGGGATGAGCAATCAGCCCCAGCATTTT. Translating gives CASSNQGMSNQPQHF.

This clonotype counts as medium-sized (0.01 to 0.1%). In DNA form, the CDR3 reads TGCAGTGCTAGAGATTCACCTGATCAGGCTGAAGCTTTCTTT. As protein: CSARDSPDQAEAFF. This rearrangement joins TRBV20-1 to TRBJ1-1; D is ambiguous. This CDR3 is 14 amino acids long. V lost 0 bases to trimming and J lost 6 bases, with 14 bases between them. Germline CDR1 DFQATT, CDR2 SNEGSKA (reference sequence).

By sample share, this clonotype is large (0.1 to 1%). The chain combines TRBV6-2 or TRBV6-3 with TRBJ1-1, with 8 bases that match TRBD1. The CDR3 has 15 amino acids. CDR1 is MNHEY, CDR2 SVGEGT, per germline. The ends lost 5 bases at V and 0 bases at J; junction bases unmatched: 5. The CDR3 coding sequence is TGTGCCAGCAGTGCCTACAGGGGGATGAACACTGAAGCTTTCTTT. It specifies CASSAYRGMNTEAFF.

This clonotype has just a few counts. This chain connects TRBV10-2 to TRBJ2-5, with D hard to call. Germline V lookup: CDR1 WSHSY, CDR2 SAAADI. This CDR3 contains 13 residues. The V gene lost 5 bases and the J gene lost 3 bases, with 10 bases spanning the gap. The CDR3 region is CASSRASKETQYF. The CDR3 bases are TGCGCCAGCAGTCGGGCCTCGAAAGAGACCCAGTACTTC.

V usage is TRBV19 and J usage is TRBJ1-6; TRBD1 aligns across 8 bases. There are 13 residues in the CDR3. In germline, CDR1 is LNHDA, CDR2 SQIVND (reference sequence). V gave up 8 bases and J gave up 12 bases; unmatched junction bases: 9. DNA of the CDR3: TGTGCCAGTCGCGACAGGGGCACGGGACCCCTCCACTTT. It yields the protein CASRDRGTGPLHF.

The rearrangement uses TRBV6-5 and TRBJ1-1, with 10 bases lining up with TRBD1. Germline V lookup: CDR1 MNHEY, CDR2 SVGAGI. The CDR3 is made up of 15 amino acids. Trimming removed 6 bases from V and 11 bases from J; junction bases left unmatched: 15. CDR3 loop: CASRTTGTGEFGAFF. CDR3 nucleotide sequence: TGTGCCAGCAGAACGACTGGGACAGGGGAGTTTGGGGCTTTCTTT.

In its sample, this clonotype is medium-sized. The CDR3 spells CASSKGYSYNEQFF. The DNA of the CDR3 is TGTGCCAGCAGTAAAGGGTACAGCTACAATGAGCAGTTCTTC. The rearrangement joins TRBV6-1 to TRBJ2-1, with no clear D. Germline lookup yields CDR1 MNHNS and CDR2 SASEGT. V lost 5 bases and J 3 bases, leaving 11 bases between the germline ends. The CDR3 runs 14 residues.

This clonotype is labeled medium-sized. The chain uses TRBV6-6 and TRBJ2-3; no firm D call. Trimming removed 8 bases from V and 2 bases from J, with 14 bases in between. Germline CDR1 MNHNY, CDR2 SVGAGI (reference sequence). This CDR3 is 14 amino acids long. For the CDR3, the DNA is TGTGCCAGCGGAGACAAAAGCTACACAGATACGCAGTATTTT. This gives the protein CASGDKSYTDTQYF.

This clonotype counts as medium-sized. The chain joins TRBV5-6 to TRBJ1-1; the match to TRBD1 covers 9 bases. Losses at the gene ends were 3 bases for V and 1 base for J; bases not matched to a gene: 4. This CDR3 region has 15 residues. CDR1 is SGHDT, CDR2 YYEEEE, per germline. The CDR3 protein is CASSSDRGRNTEAFF. The CDR3 nucleotides read TGTGCCAGCAGCTCAGACAGGGGGAGGAACACTGAAGCTTTCTTT.

This clonotype was counted between two and nine times. This chain joins TRBV19 and TRBJ1-5; maybe TRBD1 (6 bases). Trimming shortened V by 5 bases and J by 7 bases, and 15 bases separated the two germline ends. CDR3 length equals 14 residues. Per the germline V gene, CDR1 is LNHDA and CDR2 is SQIVND (reference sequence). CDR3: CASSAQTGAQPQHF. In nucleotides, the CDR3 is TGTGCCAGTAGTGCCCAGACAGGCGCCCAGCCCCAGCATTTT.

Judged by abundance, this clonotype is medium-sized. Because the CDR3's place on the DNA is in doubt, the DNA is left out and the CDR3 is given as listed by TCRdb. The chain links TRBV6-5 to TRBJ1-6; the table's D call, TRBD1, was not checked against the DNA. Germline V gene sequence: CDR1 MNHEY, CDR2 SVGAGI. Inclusive of both ends, the CDR3 amounts to 16 amino acids. The CDR3 spells CASSSGQGAYNSPLHF.

This clonotype is labeled as medium-sized. The gene calls are TRBV6-2 or TRBV6-3 and TRBJ1-2; D remains ambiguous. The CDR3 has 12 residues. From germline, CDR1 is MNHEY and CDR2 SVGEGT. The V gene lost 6 bases and the J gene lost 8 bases, with 13 bases spanning the gap. CDR3 DNA sequence: TGTGCCAGCAGACAGACCCCGGCGGGCTACACCTTC. The encoded protein is CASRQTPAGYTF.

This clonotype was picked up a small number of times. The J gene is TRBJ1-2, the V gene TRBV6-6; D remains ambiguous. Looked up from germline, CDR1 is MNHNY and CDR2 is SVGAGI (reference sequence). V was trimmed by 4 bases and J by 7 bases, leaving 7 bases between them. CDR3 length equals 11 residues. The DNA of the CDR3 is TGTGCCAGCAGTTTGGAATTTGGCTACACCTTC. Protein: CASSLEFGYTF.

J is TRBJ1-5 and V is TRBV6-5; 7 nucleotides agree with TRBD1. J gave up 12 bases and V 0 bases, and 5 bases lay outside the gene matches. Germline CDR1 is MNHEY and CDR2 is SVGAGI. This CDR3 has 13 amino acids. CDR3 coding DNA: TGTGCCAGCAGTTACTCGTCCGACAGGGACCAGCATTTT. Its protein product is CASSYSSDRDQHF.

By share, this clonotype counts as large. The chain has TRBV6-6 and TRBJ1-6; no definite D call. The V and J ends lost 1 base and 9 bases respectively, with 4 bases between them. The CDR3 has 12 residues. The germline V gene encodes CDR1 MNHNY and CDR2 SVGAGI (reference sequence). CDR3 protein: CASSYFVSPLHF. CDR3 DNA sequence: TGTGCCAGCAGTTACTTCGTTTCACCCCTCCACTTT.

This clonotype was detected a few times. The chain couples TRBV29-1 to TRBJ1-2, with D uncertain. Germline values: CDR1 SQVTM, CDR2 ANQGSEA. The CDR3 loop spans 8 amino acids. The CDR3 DNA sequence: TGCAGTGACGATGGCTACACCTTC. Its translation is CSDDGYTF.

The chain joins TRBV2 to TRBJ1-1; D perhaps matches TRBD1 (5 bases). CDR3 length: 13 amino acids. Trimming left V 3 bases short and J 4 bases short, with 9 bases between. CDR1 SNHLY and CDR2 FYNNEI come from the germline V gene. The CDR3 is CASSDRAATEAFF. Here the CDR3 DNA reads TGTGCCAGCAGTGACAGGGCGGCCACTGAAGCTTTCTTT.

The sample holds a few counts of this clonotype. The V and J genes are TRBV24-1 and TRBJ1-2; D is perhaps TRBD1 (6 bases). Germline CDR1 is KGHDR and CDR2 is SFDVKD. Trimming cost V 2 bases and J 4 bases, with 16 bases left between them. CDR3 size: 16 residues. The CDR3 loop is CATSDSRTGNSYGYTF. CDR3 nucleotide sequence: TGTGCCACCAGTGATTCCCGCACAGGGAATAGCTATGGCTACACCTTC.

A word on this clonotype: A much larger clone lies one base from this, so it may be a read error. The chain couples TRBV7-9 to TRBJ1-3; 11 nucleotides match TRBD1. Germline V CDR1 and CDR2: SEHNR, FQNEAQ (reference sequence). J was trimmed by 8 bases and V by 6 bases; bases with no gene match: 9. The CDR3 runs to 15 residues. The CDR3 DNA follows: TGTGCCAGCAGGATTGCGGGACAGGGGGTTGACACCATATATTTT. It yields the protein CASRIAGQGVDTIYF.

Judged by abundance, this clonotype is medium-sized. This chain uses TRBV20-1 with TRBJ1-1; no clear D. Per germline, CDR1 DFQATT and CDR2 SNEGSKA (reference sequence). Between the trimmed V and J ends, which lost 3 bases and 3 bases, there was a span of 14 bases. CDR3 size: 14 residues. DNA for the CDR3: TGCAGTGCTAGTCTTACGGGATCCGACACTGAAGCTTTCTTT. It encodes CSASLTGSDTEAFF.

V gene TRBV20-1 combines with J gene TRBJ1-1; no definite D call. V dropped 0 bases and J dropped 2 bases, with 10 bases sitting between them. The CDR3 is 14 residues long. Per the germline V gene, CDR1 is DFQATT and CDR2 is SNEGSKA (reference sequence). The CDR3, as DNA: TGCAGTGCTAGAGATCCAAACCTAAACACTGAAGCTTTCTTT. Amino acid sequence: CSARDPNLNTEAFF.

Regarding this clonotype: A single base separates this from a much larger clone, so it may be a read error. This sequence joins TRBV6-2 or TRBV6-3 and TRBJ1-4; no definite D call. The germline V gene encodes CDR1 MNHEY and CDR2 SVGEGT. CDR3 length: 15 amino acids. The germline V and J ends were trimmed by 2 bases and 4 bases, with 11 bases remaining between them. This CDR3 reads CASSYRRVINEKLFF. CDR3 sequence (DNA): TGTGCCAGCAGTTACCGGAGGGTGATTAATGAAAAACTGTTTTTT.

With regard to this clonotype: A much larger clone lies one base from this, so it may be a read error. The chain joins TRBV12-5 to TRBJ1-1; D gene unclear. This CDR3 contains 17 residues. Germline CDR1 is LGHNT and CDR2 is FRNRAP. This chain's CDR3 is CASGLDSWELRNTKAFF. CDR3 nucleotides: TGTGCTAGTGGTTTGGATTCGTGGGAGTTGAGGAACACTAAAGCTTTCTTT.

This clonotype ranks as medium-sized. This rearrangement joins TRBV6-2 or TRBV6-3 to TRBJ2-1; maybe TRBD2 (7 bases). The V gene lost 8 bases and the J gene lost 5 bases, with 13 bases spanning the gap. CDR1 MNHEY and CDR2 SVGEGT come from the germline V gene. The CDR3 has 13 residues. DNA of the CDR3: TGTGCCAGCCAGCGGGACAACCACAATGAGCAGTTCTTC. Translated, it gives CASQRDNHNEQFF.

The chain employs TRBV10-3 and TRBJ2-1, with 12 bases lining up with TRBD2. The V gene's germline CDR1 is ENHRY and CDR2 SYGVKD. The V segment lost 7 bases and the J segment 7 bases; nucleotides outside the gene matches: 5. The CDR3 sequence is 14 residues long. This CDR3 is CAITSGGGPNEQFF. The CDR3 DNA is TGTGCCATCACTAGCGGGGGGGGACCGAATGAGCAGTTCTTC.

The chain recombines TRBV7-2 with TRBJ1-6, with TRBD1 matching 7 bases. This CDR3 contains 17 residues. V shed 5 bases, J shed 7 bases, and the junction held 14 bases outside the gene matches. Germline values: CDR1 SGHTA, CDR2 FQGNSA. CDR3 loop: CASSPQRSGTANSPLHF. The CDR3 coding sequence is TGTGCCAGCAGCCCACAACGCTCCGGGACAGCAAATTCACCCCTCCACTTT.

This clonotype occurred a few times. This chain joins TRBV7-9 and TRBJ1-1, with D unclear. The V and J ends lost 6 bases and 6 bases respectively, with 14 bases between them. The CDR3 totals 13 residues. In germline, CDR1 is SEHNR, CDR2 FQNEAQ (reference sequence). DNA for the CDR3: TGTGCCAGCAGACCGATACGGGAGTCTGAAGCTTTCTTT. It is translated as CASRPIRESEAFF.

This clonotype is medium-sized (0.01 to 0.1%) by share. J is TRBJ1-4 and V is TRBV19, with 8 bases identical to TRBD1. The J segment lost 7 bases and the V segment lost 7 bases, leaving 8 bases of the junction unmatched. Germline CDR1 and CDR2: LNHDA and SQIVND (reference sequence). CDR3 length: 14 amino acids. CDR3 region: CASNLDRGGEKLFF. Written as DNA, the CDR3 is TGTGCCAGTAACCTCGACAGGGGAGGTGAAAAACTGTTTTTT. Together with reference TRBV19 and TRBJ1-4, the CDR3 gives the full variable domain: DGGITQSPKYLFRKEGQNVTLSCEQNLNHDAMYWYRQDPGQGLRLIYYSQIVNDFQKGDIAEGYSVSREKKESFPLTVTSAQKNPTAFYLCASNLDRGGEKLFFGSGTQLSVL.